Below, 21 T cell receptor beta chains from the same sample are listed, as sequenced in a study of shared clonotypes between healthy human individuals. Some clones are missing from TCRdb's copy, which holds only in-frame ones; the method was immunoSEQ multiplex PCR. Of some 2,100,000 clones detected, nearly 97% appear once; the ten largest clones hold around 0.13%. The sample was naive CD4+ T cells sorted from blood. Subset indicated: CD45RA+ positively selected. The receptors shown here come from a man aged 18 to 30 in good health.

This clone was recorded only once. The rearrangement joins TRBV5-8 to TRBJ1-5; possible D gene TRBD1, 5 bases. The V gene's germline CDR1 is SGHTS and CDR2 YDEGEE. This CDR3 has 16 residues. Trimming removed 4 bases from V and 4 bases from J, with 18 bases in between. The CDR3 bases are TGTGCCAGCAGCCTCTGGCAGGGACTGCAAAATCAGCCCCAGCATTTT. It is translated as CASSLWQGLQNQPQHF. The full variable domain, with the rest looked up from reference TRBV5-8 and TRBJ1-5, is EAGVTQSPTHLIKTRGQQATLRCSPISGHTSVYWYQQALGLGLQFLLWYDEGEERNRGNFPPRFSGRQFPNYSSELNVNALELEDSALYLCASSLWQGLQNQPQHFGDGTRLSIL.

The chain carries TRBV6-5 and TRBJ1-2; D might be TRBD1 (6 bases). This CDR3 comprises 13 residues. The ends were cut back, 7 bases at V and 8 bases at J, with 17 bases in the middle. Germline values: CDR1 MNHEY, CDR2 SVGAGI. CDR3 region: CASTRGGGLGYTF. In nucleotides, the CDR3 is TGTGCCAGCACCCGGGGAGGGGGGTTAGGCTACACCTTC.

The chain is built from TRBV12-5 and TRBJ2-7; 9 positions match TRBD1. This CDR3 spans 17 amino acids. V gave up 0 bases and J gave up 7 bases; unmatched junction bases: 13. The V gene's germline CDR1 is LGHNT and CDR2 FRNRAP. The CDR3 region is CASGLVLTGGDFLEQYF. CDR3 coding DNA: TGTGCTAGTGGTTTGGTCTTGACAGGGGGGGACTTCTTGGAGCAGTACTTC.

The V call is TRBV30, the J call TRBJ2-2, with 7 bases lining up with TRBD1. Germline CDR1 is GTSNPN and CDR2 is SVGIG (reference sequence). This CDR3 contains 16 residues. The CDR3, as DNA: TGTGCAGGGAGCAGGGGGAGCCTGGCGAACACCGGGGAGCTGTTTTTT. Its protein is CAGSRGSLANTGELFF.

The chain combines TRBV7-2 with TRBJ1-2, with D unresolved. The V and J ends lost 4 bases and 6 bases respectively, with 15 bases between them. Germline assignment: CDR1 SGHTA and CDR2 FQGNSA. The CDR3 is 14 residues long. Here the CDR3 DNA reads TGTGCCAGCAGCTCCCGGGGAAGCTCCAATGGCTACACCTTC. Residues: CASSSRGSSNGYTF. The full variable domain, in which reference TRBV7-2 and TRBJ1-2 provide the parts outside the CDR3, is GAGVSQSPSNKVTEKGKDVELRCDPISGHTALYWYRQSLGQGLEFLIYFQGNSAPDKSGLPSDRFSAERTGGSVSTLTIQRTQQEDSAVYLCASSSRGSSNGYTFGSGTRLTVV.

The chain combines TRBV29-1 with TRBJ2-7; D remains ambiguous. The CDR3 runs to 14 residues. Trimming removed 5 bases from V and 1 base from J, with 15 bases in between. The germline gives CDR1 SQVTM, CDR2 ANQGSEA. The chain's CDR3 is CSVKYWAESYEQYF. DNA of the CDR3: TGCAGCGTTAAGTATTGGGCAGAGTCCTACGAGCAGTACTTC.

The chain carries TRBV27 and TRBJ1-2, with 7 bases aligning to TRBD1. The CDR3 covers 16 residues. The V gene's germline CDR1 is MNHEY and CDR2 SMNVEV (reference sequence). V dropped 5 bases and J dropped 4; count of bases not matched to a gene: 13. DNA of the CDR3: TGTGCCAGCAGTCCAGGGGGACAGTTCGGTCGCTATGGCTACACCTTC. Its protein product is CASSPGGQFGRYGYTF.

This clone was recorded once. Other DNA sequences within the sample encode an identical CDR3. The V call is TRBV7-6, the J call TRBJ2-7; 7 nucleotides match TRBD1. The CDR3 sequence is 14 residues long. Per germline, CDR1 SGHVS and CDR2 FNYEAQ. V was pared by 6 bases and J by 0 bases, with 5 bases of the junction left unmatched. The CDR3 DNA sequence: TGTGCCAGCAGTTTACAGGGGAGCTCCTACGAGCAGTACTTC. It yields the protein CASSLQGSSYEQYF.

The chain has TRBV9 and TRBJ2-7, with a tentative D call TRBD1 (6 bases). Trimming cost V 4 bases and J 6 bases, with 14 bases left between them. CDR1 is SGDLS, CDR2 YYNGEE, per germline. This CDR3 is built from 13 residues. The CDR3 sequence is CASSQQGETEQYF. CDR3 nucleotides: TGTGCCAGCAGCCAACAGGGTGAGACCGAGCAGTACTTC.

The DNA for the CDR3 is TGTGCCAGCAGCTTAGGCACAGGGGATGGCAATGAGCAGTTCTTC. Amino acids: CASSLGTGDGNEQFF. This chain uses TRBV11-3 with TRBJ2-1, with TRBD1 identical over 7 bases. The germline gives CDR1 SGHNT, CDR2 YENEEA. The CDR3 extends over 15 amino acids. Trimming at V came to 1 base and at J to 6 bases, leaving 6 bases not matched to a gene.

This clone was observed once. The CDR3 coding sequence is TGTGCCAGCAGTTACTCGGGACCATACTACGAGCAGTACTTC. It yields the protein CASSYSGPYYEQYF. This chain links TRBV6-5 with TRBJ2-7; D tentatively fits TRBD1 or TRBD2 (5 bases each). The CDR3 consists of 14 residues. V shed 0 bases and J shed 3 bases, with 9 bases lying between them. Germline V gene lookup returns CDR1 MNHEY and CDR2 SVGAGI.

J is TRBJ1-3 and V is TRBV30; no clear D gene. With 0 bases removed from V and 1 base from J, the gap between germline ends came to 10 bases. CDR3 length equals 15 residues. CDR1 GTSNPN and CDR2 SVGIG come from the germline V gene (reference sequence). CDR3 sequence reads: CAWSVARRSGNTIYF. CDR3 DNA sequence: TGTGCCTGGAGTGTAGCCCGCAGGTCTGGAAACACCATATATTTT.

This chain links TRBV7-2 with TRBJ1-2; a possible D gene is TRBD1 (6 bases). CDR1 SGHTA and CDR2 FQGNSA come from the germline V gene. The CDR3 is 14 amino acids. The V gene lost 1 base and the J gene lost 8 bases, with 14 bases spanning the gap. CDR3 DNA sequence: TGTGCCAGCAGCTTAGGGGCAGGGGAGGTGGGCTACACCTTC. Translation gives CASSLGAGEVGYTF.

The CDR3 reads CASRLAGTGELFF. The CDR3 DNA reads as TGCGCCAGCAGACTAGCGGGAACCGGGGAGCTGTTTTTT. The chain carries TRBV10-2 and TRBJ2-2, with TRBD2 identical over 10 bases. The CDR3 extends over 13 amino acids. V shed 6 bases, J shed 5 bases, and the junction held 0 bases outside the gene matches. CDR1 is WSHSY, CDR2 SAAADI, per germline.

This chain uses TRBV10-3 with TRBJ2-3; possibly TRBD1 for D (5 bases). The length of the CDR3 is 15 residues. Trimming pared 2 bases from V and 3 bases from J, leaving 12 bases between. CDR1 and CDR2 from the germline V gene are ENHRY and SYGVKD. The CDR3 loop is CAISEGARSTDTQYF. CDR3 DNA: TGTGCCATCAGTGAGGGGGCACGTAGTACAGATACGCAGTATTTT.

This rearrangement joins TRBV6-1 to TRBJ2-7; D remains unclear. This CDR3 contains 12 residues. The V end lost 4 bases, the J end lost 5 bases, and 9 bases lay between the germline ends. CDR1 is MNHNS and CDR2 is SASEGT in the germline V gene. The CDR3 region has the DNA TGTGCCAGCAGTGCGTTAATTAACGAGCAGTACTTC. It yields the protein CASSALINEQYF.

This chain connects TRBV19 to TRBJ2-1, with 14 bases identical to TRBD2. CDR1 LNHDA and CDR2 SQIVND come from the germline V gene (reference sequence). CDR3 length: 18 amino acids. V lost 5 bases, J lost 4 bases, and 10 bases stayed unmatched. The CDR3 reads CASSPRLAGGPIYNEQFF. For the CDR3, the DNA is TGTGCCAGTAGTCCCCGACTAGCGGGAGGGCCGATTTACAATGAGCAGTTCTTC.

Note on this clone: In the same sample, other DNA sequences code for this CDR3. The chain recombines TRBV5-6 with TRBJ1-2, with TRBD1 identical over 9 bases. Germline V gene lookup returns CDR1 SGHDT and CDR2 YYEEEE. V dropped 3 bases and J dropped 2; count of bases not matched to a gene: 2. This CDR3 has 14 residues. The CDR3 reads CASSSDRGNYGYTF. CDR3 sequence (DNA): TGTGCCAGCAGCTCGGACAGGGGCAACTATGGCTACACCTTC. The full variable domain, rest sourced from reference TRBV5-6 and TRBJ1-2, is DAGVTQSPTHLIKTRGQQVTLRCSPKSGHDTVSWYQQALGQGPQFIFQYYEEEERQRGNFPDRFSGHQFPNYSSELNVNALLLGDSALYLCASSSDRGNYGYTFGSGTRLTVV.

This clone was counted a single time. The chain carries TRBV4-1 and TRBJ1-4; D unclear. With 3 bases removed from V and 10 bases from J, the gap between germline ends came to 9 bases. The length of the CDR3 is 12 residues. The germline gives CDR1 MGHRA, CDR2 YSYEKL. CDR3 residues: CASSQSGGKLFF. The CDR3 coding sequence is TGCGCCAGCAGCCAGTCAGGCGGAAAACTGTTTTTT.

This clone was detected once. The chain employs TRBV19 and TRBJ1-2; 12 nucleotides match TRBD1. J was trimmed by 4 bases and V by 5 bases; bases with no gene match: 11. This CDR3 spans 17 amino acids. Germline CDR1 is LNHDA and CDR2 is SQIVND (reference sequence). CDR3 residues: CASSPRGQGAQSYGYTF. The CDR3 DNA is TGTGCCAGTAGTCCCAGGGGACAGGGGGCGCAGAGCTATGGCTACACCTTC.

As regards this clone: The identical CDR3 is also encoded by other nucleotide sequences in the sample. The chain couples TRBV6-5 to TRBJ1-3, with a tentative D call TRBD1 (5 bases). CDR3 length: 15 residues. Germline V gene sequence: CDR1 MNHEY, CDR2 SVGAGI. V was clipped by 2 bases and J by 0 bases, with 8 bases between them. CDR3 in amino acids: CASSYDSSSGNTIYF. CDR3 nucleotides: TGTGCCAGCAGTTACGACAGTAGCTCTGGAAACACCATATATTTT.